This TCR beta chain emerged from a study of regulatory T cells in long-lasting Graves disease. V lost 0 bases and J 6 bases, leaving 15 bases between the germline ends. The CDR3 consists of 15 residues. Germline loops: CDR1 LGHNA, CDR2 YSLEER. To make TCR beta libraries, researchers used iRepertoire HTBI primers and Arm-PCR of CDR3 regions. TCRdb re-called the multiplex PCR reads with MiXCR, one entry per CDR3 protein. The repertoire holds some 300,000 distinct CDR3 sequences, with around 23% as singletons. A few counts support this clonotype. Time point specified: persistent/refractory GD, antithyroid drugs over 5 years with positive TRAb. RNA isolated from PBMCs was used to make the TCR library.

The clonotype was recovered from a female donor with Graves disease. The chain joins TRBV4-3 to TRBJ2-7; TRBD1 might be the D (6 bases). The sequences come from peripheral blood mononuclear cells (PBMCs), collected when the disease was refractory, from a patient treated with antithyroid drugs. DNA of the CDR3: TGCGCCAGCAGCCAAGATGTCCACAGGGTGGGCGAGCAGTACTTC. This translates into CASSQDVHRVGEQYF.